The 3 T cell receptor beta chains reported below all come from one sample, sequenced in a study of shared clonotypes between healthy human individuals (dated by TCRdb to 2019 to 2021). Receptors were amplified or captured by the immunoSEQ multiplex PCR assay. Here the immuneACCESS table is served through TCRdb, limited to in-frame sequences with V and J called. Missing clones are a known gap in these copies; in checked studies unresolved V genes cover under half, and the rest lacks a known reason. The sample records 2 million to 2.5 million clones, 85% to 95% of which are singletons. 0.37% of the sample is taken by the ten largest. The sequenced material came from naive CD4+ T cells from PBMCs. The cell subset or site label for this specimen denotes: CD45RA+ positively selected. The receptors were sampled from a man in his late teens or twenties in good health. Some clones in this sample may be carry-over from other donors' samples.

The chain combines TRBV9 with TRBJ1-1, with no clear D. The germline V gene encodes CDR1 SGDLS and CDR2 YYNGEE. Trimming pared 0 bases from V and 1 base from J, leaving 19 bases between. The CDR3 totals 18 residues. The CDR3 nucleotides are TGTGCCAGCAGCGTAGATGGGAGGGTGGAGATGACGAACACTGAAGCTTTCTTT. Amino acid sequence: CASSVDGRVEMTNTEAFF. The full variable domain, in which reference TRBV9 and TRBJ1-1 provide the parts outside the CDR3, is DSGVTQTPKHLITATGQRVTLRCSPRSGDLSVYWYQQSLDQGLQFLIQYYNGEERAKGNILERFSAQQFPDLHSELNLSSLELGDSALYFCASSVDGRVEMTNTEAFFGQGTRLTVV.

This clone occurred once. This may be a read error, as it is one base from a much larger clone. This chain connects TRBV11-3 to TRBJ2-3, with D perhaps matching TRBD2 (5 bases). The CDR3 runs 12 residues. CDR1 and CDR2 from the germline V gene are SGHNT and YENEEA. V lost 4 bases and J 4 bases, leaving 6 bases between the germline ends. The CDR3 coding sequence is TGTGCCAGCAGCTCCGGGGCAGATACGCAGTATTTT. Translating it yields CASSSGADTQYF.

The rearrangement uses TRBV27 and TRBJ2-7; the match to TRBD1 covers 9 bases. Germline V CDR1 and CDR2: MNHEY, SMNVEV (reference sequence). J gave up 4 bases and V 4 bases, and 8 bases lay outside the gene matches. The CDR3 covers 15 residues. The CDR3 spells CASSSRDRVAYEQYF. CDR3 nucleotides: TGTGCCAGCAGTTCCCGGGACAGGGTTGCATACGAGCAGTACTTC.